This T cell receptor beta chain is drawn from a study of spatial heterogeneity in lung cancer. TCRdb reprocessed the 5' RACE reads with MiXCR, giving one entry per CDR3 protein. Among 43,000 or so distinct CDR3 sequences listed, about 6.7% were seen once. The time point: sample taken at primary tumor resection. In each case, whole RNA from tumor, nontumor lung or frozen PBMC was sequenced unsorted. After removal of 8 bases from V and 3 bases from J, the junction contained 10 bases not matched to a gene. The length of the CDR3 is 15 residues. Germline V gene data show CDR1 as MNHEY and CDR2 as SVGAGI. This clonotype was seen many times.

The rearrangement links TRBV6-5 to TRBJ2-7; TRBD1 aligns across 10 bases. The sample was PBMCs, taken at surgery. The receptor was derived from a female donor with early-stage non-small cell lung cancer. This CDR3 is CASGTEGTGVYEQYF. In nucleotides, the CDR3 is TGTGCCAGCGGAACAGAGGGGACAGGGGTCTACGAGCAGTACTTC.